The 15 T cell receptor beta chains in this list originate from one sample, sequenced in a study of OX40 agonist ivuxolimab in advanced cancers. Profiled with immunoSEQ multiplex PCR; TCRdb holds only in-frame clones, not every one. The table shows about 76,000 clones, with 84% occurring only once. Sequencing used CD4+ or CD8+ T cells sorted from blood, obtained in a trial of the OX40 agonist ivuxolimab. The receptors derive from an adult with an advanced solid tumor such as melanoma, head and neck, liver or kidney cancer.

The chain is built from TRBV11-3 and TRBJ2-7; D unclear. This CDR3 is 13 amino acids long. The germline V and J ends were trimmed by 5 bases and 2 bases, with 10 bases remaining between them. CDR1 SGHNT and CDR2 YENEEA come from the germline V gene. The CDR3 loop is CASSISPPYEQYF. CDR3 coding DNA: TGTGCCAGCAGCATAAGTCCCCCCTACGAGCAGTACTTC.

The count of this clone is one. One end of the junction varies from germline; a read error may be responsible. The chain links TRBV2 to TRBJ2-1; D remains unclear. The CDR3 is 14 amino acids. CDR1 is SNHLY, CDR2 FYNNEI, per germline. The CDR3 region is CASSVSQIPNQQFF. The CDR3 bases are TGTGCCAGCAGCGTATCACAAATCCCCAATCAGCAGTTCTTC.

The CDR3 loop reads CASSLGHHSYEQYF. CDR3 DNA sequence: TGTGCCAGCAGCTTGGGACACCACTCCTACGAGCAGTACTTC. The genes are TRBV11-1 and TRBJ2-7, with a weak D call TRBD1 (6 bases). V lost 3 bases, J lost 0 bases, and 9 bases lay in between. This CDR3 spans 14 amino acids. Per the germline V gene, CDR1 is SGHAT and CDR2 is FQDESV (reference sequence).

The chain employs TRBV14 and TRBJ2-7; no firm D call. Trimming left V 1 base short and J 3 bases short, with 7 bases between. The CDR3 consists of 13 residues. The germline CDR1 and CDR2 sequences are SGHDN and FVKESK. In DNA, the CDR3 is TGTGCCAGCAGCCAAGTTCCGTACTACGAGCAGTACTTC. This sequence encodes CASSQVPYYEQYF.

The chain couples TRBV30 to TRBJ2-3; 9 positions match TRBD1. The J segment lost 6 bases and the V segment lost 0 bases, leaving 7 bases of the junction unmatched. CDR1 GTSNPN and CDR2 SVGIG come from the germline V gene (reference sequence). This CDR3 is 15 amino acids long. CDR3 sequence reads: CAWSVLGQGRDTQYF. DNA of the CDR3: TGTGCCTGGAGTGTACTAGGACAGGGGAGGGATACGCAGTATTTT.

The chain has TRBV7-9 and TRBJ1-1; D uncertain. CDR1 is SEHNR, CDR2 FQNEAQ, per germline (reference sequence). The CDR3 has 15 residues. V was clipped by 1 base and J by 3 bases, with 12 bases between them. DNA of the CDR3: TGTGCCAGCAGCTTAGGTCCCACATACTACACTGAAGCTTTCTTT. It translates to CASSLGPTYYTEAFF.

The chain recombines TRBV2 with TRBJ2-3, with D uncertain. V was cut by 3 bases and J by 2 bases, with 15 bases left in between. Germline CDR1 is SNHLY and CDR2 is FYNNEI. The CDR3 runs 16 residues. The CDR3 DNA sequence: TGTGCCAGCAGTGAGGTTCGGTTACAATACACAGATACGCAGTATTTT. Amino acids: CASSEVRLQYTDTQYF. Full variable domain (outside the CDR3, taken from reference TRBV2 and TRBJ2-3): EPEVTQTPSHQVTQMGQEVILRCVPISNHLYFYWYRQILGQKVEFLVSFYNNEISEKSEIFDDQFSVERPDGSNFTLKIRSTKLEDSAMYFCASSEVRLQYTDTQYFGPGTRLTVL.

The rearrangement joins TRBV4-1 to TRBJ1-3, with no clear D. The V gene's germline CDR1 is MGHRA and CDR2 YSYEKL. Trimming removed 3 bases at V and 0 bases at J, with 9 bases between. The CDR3 spans 15 residues. The CDR3 loop is CASSHVLVSGNTIYF. In DNA, the CDR3 is TGCGCCAGCAGCCATGTGTTAGTCTCTGGAAACACCATATATTTT.

There are a few counts of this clone. The chain combines TRBV5-1 with TRBJ1-5; D unresolved. The CDR3 runs 15 residues. Germline CDR1 SGHRS, CDR2 YFSETQ. Between the trimmed V and J ends, which lost 0 bases and 1 base, there was a span of 8 bases. CDR3 amino acids: CASSLDPRSNQPQHF. In DNA, the CDR3 is TGCGCCAGCAGCTTGGACCCGAGGAGCAATCAGCCCCAGCATTTT.

V usage is TRBV18 and J usage is TRBJ1-4, with a tentative D call TRBD1 (6 bases). Trimming removed 3 bases at V and 1 base at J, with 15 bases between. Germline assignment: CDR1 KGHSH and CDR2 LQKENI. CDR3 length: 17 amino acids. The CDR3 spells CASSPLIGQRTNEKLFF. The CDR3 bases are TGTGCCAGCTCACCCCTCATTGGACAGCGAACTAATGAAAAACTGTTTTTT.

V is TRBV2 and J is TRBJ1-5, with a possible D match to TRBD1 (5 bases). The V end lost 2 bases, the J end lost 5 bases, and 10 bases lay between the germline ends. This CDR3 is built from 14 residues. Germline CDR1 SNHLY, CDR2 FYNNEI. CDR3 amino acids: CASSEFSGDQPQHF. As DNA, the CDR3 is TGTGCCAGCAGTGAATTTTCGGGGGATCAGCCCCAGCATTTT.

Note on this clone: An end of the junction does not agree with germline; a read error may underlie this. The gene calls are TRBV7-8 and TRBJ2-2; TRBD1 matches 7 bases. The CDR3 covers 16 residues. The V gene's germline CDR1 is SGHVS and CDR2 FQNEAQ. The CDR3 DNA is TGTGCCAGCAGCCTAGCCGGGACAGCTAACACCGGGGAGCTGTTTTTT. Amino acid sequence: CASSLAGTANTGELFF.

This sequence joins TRBV10-3 and TRBJ1-2; D unclear. Trimming took 3 bases from V and 4 from J, leaving 21 bases between them. Germline V CDR1 and CDR2: ENHRY, SYGVKD. This CDR3 is 17 amino acids long. The CDR3 protein is CAISDTPTAGVSYGYTF. CDR3 bases: TGTGCCATCAGTGATACCCCCACAGCAGGAGTTTCCTATGGCTACACCTTC.

This rearrangement joins TRBV30 to TRBJ2-7; TRBD1 aligns across 9 bases. The length of the CDR3 is 13 residues. The trim removed 3 bases at V and 0 bases at J, leaving 0 bases unmatched. The germline CDR1 and CDR2 sequences are GTSNPN and SVGIG (reference sequence). CDR3 sequence reads: CAWRGQGSYEQYF. In DNA, the CDR3 is TGTGCCTGGAGGGGACAGGGCTCCTACGAGCAGTACTTC.

The rearrangement links TRBV14 to TRBJ2-5; D possibly corresponds to TRBD2 (6 bases). The DNA end favors TRBJ2-7, so the J call may be wrong. The CDR3 is 13 residues long. Looked up from germline, CDR1 is SGHDN and CDR2 is FVKESK. DNA of the CDR3: TGTGCCAGCAGCCGGGGACTTATCTACGAGCAGTACTTC. This codes for CASSRGLIYEQYF.